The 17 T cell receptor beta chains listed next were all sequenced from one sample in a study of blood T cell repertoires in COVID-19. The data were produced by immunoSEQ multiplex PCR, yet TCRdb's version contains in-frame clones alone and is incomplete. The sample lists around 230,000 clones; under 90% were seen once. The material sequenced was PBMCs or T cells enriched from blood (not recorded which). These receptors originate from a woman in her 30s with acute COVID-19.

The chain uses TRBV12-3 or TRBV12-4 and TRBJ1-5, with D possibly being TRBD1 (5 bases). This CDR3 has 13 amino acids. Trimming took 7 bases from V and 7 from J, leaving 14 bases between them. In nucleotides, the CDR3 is TGTGCCAGCAAAGGTCAGGGCAGACAGCCCCAGCATTTT. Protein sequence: CASKGQGRQPQHF.

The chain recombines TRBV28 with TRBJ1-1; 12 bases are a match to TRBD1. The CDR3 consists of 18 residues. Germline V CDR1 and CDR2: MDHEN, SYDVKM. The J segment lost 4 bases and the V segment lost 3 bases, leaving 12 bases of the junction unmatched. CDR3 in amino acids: CASSLFTGTGGAVTEAFF. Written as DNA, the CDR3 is TGTGCCAGCAGTTTGTTCACCGGGACAGGGGGCGCGGTCACTGAAGCTTTCTTT.

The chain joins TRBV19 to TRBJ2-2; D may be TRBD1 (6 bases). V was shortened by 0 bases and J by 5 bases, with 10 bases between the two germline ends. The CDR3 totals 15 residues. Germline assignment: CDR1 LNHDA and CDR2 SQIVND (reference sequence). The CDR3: CASSIEGAVTGELFF. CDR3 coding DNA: TGTGCCAGTAGTATAGAGGGGGCGGTTACCGGGGAGCTGTTTTTT. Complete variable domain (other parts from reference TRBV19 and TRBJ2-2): DGGITQSPKYLFRKEGQNVTLSCEQNLNHDAMYWYRQDPGQGLRLIYYSQIVNDFQKGDIAEGYSVSREKKESFPLTVTSAQKNPTAFYLCASSIEGAVTGELFFGEGSRLTVL.

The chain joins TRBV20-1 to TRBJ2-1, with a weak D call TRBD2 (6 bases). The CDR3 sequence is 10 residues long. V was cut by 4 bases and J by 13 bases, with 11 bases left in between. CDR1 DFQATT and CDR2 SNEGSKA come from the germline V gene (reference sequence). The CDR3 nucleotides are TGCAGTGCTATCGGGGGAGTTCAGTTCTTC. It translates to CSAIGGVQFF.

CDR3 amino acids: CASSPPGQPQHF. CDR3 DNA sequence: TGTGCCAGCTCACCACCCGGTCAGCCCCAGCATTTT. The chain carries TRBV18 and TRBJ1-5; no firm D call. The V end was cut by 0 bases, the J end by 6 bases, with 3 bases between. This CDR3 has 12 amino acids. Germline V lookup: CDR1 KGHSH, CDR2 LQKENI.

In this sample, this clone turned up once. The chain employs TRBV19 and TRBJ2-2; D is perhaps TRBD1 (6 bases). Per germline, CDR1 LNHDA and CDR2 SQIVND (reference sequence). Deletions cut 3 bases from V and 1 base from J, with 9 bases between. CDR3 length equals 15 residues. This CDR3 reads CASSITGQNTGELFF. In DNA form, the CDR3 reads TGTGCCAGTAGTATTACGGGACAGAACACCGGGGAGCTGTTTTTT.

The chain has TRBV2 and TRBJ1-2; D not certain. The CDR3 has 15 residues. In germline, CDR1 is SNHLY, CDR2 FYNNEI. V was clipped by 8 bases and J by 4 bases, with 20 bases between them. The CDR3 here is CASALEARTLYGYTF. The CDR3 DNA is TGTGCCAGCGCCCTGGAGGCCAGGACCCTCTATGGCTACACCTTC.

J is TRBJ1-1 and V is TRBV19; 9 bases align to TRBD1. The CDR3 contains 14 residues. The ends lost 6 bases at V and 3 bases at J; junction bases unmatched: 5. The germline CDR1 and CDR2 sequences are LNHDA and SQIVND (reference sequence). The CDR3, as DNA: TGTGCCAGTAGCCCGGGACAGGGATACACTGAAGCTTTCTTT. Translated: CASSPGQGYTEAFF.

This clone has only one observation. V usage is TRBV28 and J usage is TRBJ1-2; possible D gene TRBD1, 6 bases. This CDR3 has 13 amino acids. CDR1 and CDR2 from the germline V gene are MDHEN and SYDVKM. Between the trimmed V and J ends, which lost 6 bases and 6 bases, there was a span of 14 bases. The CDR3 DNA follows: TGTGCCAGCAGGCTACAGGGACGGGATGGCTACACCTTC. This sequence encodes CASRLQGRDGYTF.

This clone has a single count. The CDR3 spells CASSEYMDRGTNEQFF. The CDR3 DNA follows: TGTGCCAGCAGTGAATATATGGACAGGGGGACCAATGAGCAGTTCTTC. The rearrangement uses TRBV6-1 and TRBJ2-1; 10 bases fit TRBD1. CDR1 MNHNS and CDR2 SASEGT come from the germline V gene. After removal of 2 bases from V and 6 bases from J, the junction contained 7 bases not matched to a gene. The CDR3 extends over 16 amino acids.

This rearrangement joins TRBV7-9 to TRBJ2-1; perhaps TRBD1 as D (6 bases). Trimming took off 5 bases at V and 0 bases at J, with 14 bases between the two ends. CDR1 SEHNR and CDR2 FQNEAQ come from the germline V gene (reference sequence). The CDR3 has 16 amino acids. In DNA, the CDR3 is TGTGCCAGCAGCCCGCGGACAGCCAGCTCCTACAATGAGCAGTTCTTC. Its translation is CASSPRTASSYNEQFF.

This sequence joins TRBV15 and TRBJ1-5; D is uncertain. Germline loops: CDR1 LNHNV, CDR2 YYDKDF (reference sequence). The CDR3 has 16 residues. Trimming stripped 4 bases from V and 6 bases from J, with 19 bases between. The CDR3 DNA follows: TGTGCCACCAGCATATCGACTCCCGTGGCGAGTCAGCCCCAGCATTTT. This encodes CATSISTPVASQPQHF.

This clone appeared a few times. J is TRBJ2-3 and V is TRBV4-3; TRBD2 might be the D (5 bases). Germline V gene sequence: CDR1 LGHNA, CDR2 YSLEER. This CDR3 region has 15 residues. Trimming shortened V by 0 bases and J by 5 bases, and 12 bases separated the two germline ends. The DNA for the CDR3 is TGCGCCAGCAGCCAAGATGTTCTAGCAGGAGATACGCAGTATTTT. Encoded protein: CASSQDVLAGDTQYF.

The CDR3 nucleotides are TGTGCCAGCAGCCAAGATCTTGCGGGTTTTGGTTACGAGCAGTACTTC. Translation gives CASSQDLAGFGYEQYF. The V call is TRBV3-1 (or the pseudogene TRBV3-2), the J call TRBJ2-7, with a possible D match to TRBD2 (5 bases). The CDR3 extends over 16 amino acids. Trimming left V 0 bases short and J 4 bases short, with 16 bases between. CDR1 is LGHDT and CDR2 is YNNKEL in the germline V gene (reference sequence).

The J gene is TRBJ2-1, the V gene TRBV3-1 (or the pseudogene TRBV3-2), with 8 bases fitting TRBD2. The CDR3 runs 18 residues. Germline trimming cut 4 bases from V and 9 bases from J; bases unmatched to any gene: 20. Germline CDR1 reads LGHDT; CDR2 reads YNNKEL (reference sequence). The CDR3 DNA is TGTGCCAGCAGCCCATCTCTCGAGCGGGGGCCCCGAGACGGTGAGCAGTTCTTC. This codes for CASSPSLERGPRDGEQFF.

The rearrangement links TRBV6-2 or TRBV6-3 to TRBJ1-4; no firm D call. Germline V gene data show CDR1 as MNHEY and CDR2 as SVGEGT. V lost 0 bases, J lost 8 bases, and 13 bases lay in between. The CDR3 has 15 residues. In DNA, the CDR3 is TGTGCCAGCAGTTACTCGTCTCAGGCGGGGGAAAAACTGTTTTTT. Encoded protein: CASSYSSQAGEKLFF.

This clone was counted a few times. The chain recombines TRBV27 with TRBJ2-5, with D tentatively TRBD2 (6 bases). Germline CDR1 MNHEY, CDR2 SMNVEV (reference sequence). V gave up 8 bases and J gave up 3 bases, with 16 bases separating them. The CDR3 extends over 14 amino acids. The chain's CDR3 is CASSYRGWEETQYF. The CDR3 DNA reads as TGTGCCAGCTCCTACCGGGGGTGGGAAGAGACCCAGTACTTC.